This entry concerns a single T cell receptor (beta chain). TCRdb itself ran the PCR reads through MiXCR, one entry per CDR3 protein. This table holds 100,000 or so distinct CDR3 sequences, roughly a third found once. This sample was included in a study of molecular identifiers for immune sequencing clone quantification. V was shortened by 4 bases and J by 8 bases, with 9 bases between the two germline ends. The CDR3 is 12 amino acids. Sequences were obtained from naive CD8+ T cells from blood, with Jurkat cell RNA spiked in. Sample subset: FACS-sorted CD8+CD4-CCR7+CD45RA+ naive T cells. The sequence was collected from a human donor in good health. Some libraries in this study had Jurkat cell RNA spiked in. The chain employs TRBV12-3 or TRBV12-4 and TRBJ2-1; possible D gene TRBD1, 5 bases. The CDR3 loop reads CASSWTPHEQFF. DNA for the CDR3: TGTGCCAGCAGTTGGACACCCCATGAGCAGTTCTTC.